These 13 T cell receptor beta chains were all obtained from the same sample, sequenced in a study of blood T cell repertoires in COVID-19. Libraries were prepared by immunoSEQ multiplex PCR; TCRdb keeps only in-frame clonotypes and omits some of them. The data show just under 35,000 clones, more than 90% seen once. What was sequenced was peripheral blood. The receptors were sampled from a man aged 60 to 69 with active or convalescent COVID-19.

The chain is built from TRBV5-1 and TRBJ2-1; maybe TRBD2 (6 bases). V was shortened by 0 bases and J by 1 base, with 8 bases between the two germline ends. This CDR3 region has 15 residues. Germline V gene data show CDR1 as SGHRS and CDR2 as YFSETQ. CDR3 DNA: TGCGCCAGCAGCTTGGCAGGGAGGTCCTACAATGAGCAGTTCTTC. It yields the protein CASSLAGRSYNEQFF.

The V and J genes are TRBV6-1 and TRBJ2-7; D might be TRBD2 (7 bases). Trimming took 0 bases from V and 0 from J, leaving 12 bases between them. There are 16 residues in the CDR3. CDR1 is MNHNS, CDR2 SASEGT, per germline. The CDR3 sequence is CASSEAPGGSSYEQYF. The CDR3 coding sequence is TGTGCCAGCAGTGAAGCGCCGGGGGGCAGCTCCTACGAGCAGTACTTC.

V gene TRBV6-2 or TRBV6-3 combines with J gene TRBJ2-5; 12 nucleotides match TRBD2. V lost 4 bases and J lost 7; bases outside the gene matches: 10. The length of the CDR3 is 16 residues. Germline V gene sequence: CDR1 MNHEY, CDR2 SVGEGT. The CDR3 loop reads CASSSLLAGGTGTQYF. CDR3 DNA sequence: TGTGCCAGCAGTTCCCTCCTAGCGGGGGGGACCGGGACCCAGTACTTC.

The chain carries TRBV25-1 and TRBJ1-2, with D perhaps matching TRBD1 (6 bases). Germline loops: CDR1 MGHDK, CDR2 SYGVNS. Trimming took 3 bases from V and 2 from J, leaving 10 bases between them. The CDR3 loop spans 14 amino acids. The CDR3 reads CASSERQGNYGYTF. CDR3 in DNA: TGTGCCAGCAGTGAGAGGCAGGGGAACTATGGCTACACCTTC.

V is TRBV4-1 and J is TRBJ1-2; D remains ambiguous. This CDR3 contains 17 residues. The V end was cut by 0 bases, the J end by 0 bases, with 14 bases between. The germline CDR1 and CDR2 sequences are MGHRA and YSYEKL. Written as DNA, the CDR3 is TGCGCCAGCAGCCAAGATCTAGTTGCAATCTCTAACTATGGCTACACCTTC. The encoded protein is CASSQDLVAISNYGYTF.

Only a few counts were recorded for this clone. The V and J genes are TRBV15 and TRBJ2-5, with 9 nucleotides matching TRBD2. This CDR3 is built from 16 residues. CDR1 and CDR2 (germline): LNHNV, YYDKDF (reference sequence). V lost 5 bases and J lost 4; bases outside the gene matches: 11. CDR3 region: CATSPRVSGSGETQYF. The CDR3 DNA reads TGTGCCACCAGCCCCCGGGTTAGCGGGAGTGGAGAGACCCAGTACTTC.

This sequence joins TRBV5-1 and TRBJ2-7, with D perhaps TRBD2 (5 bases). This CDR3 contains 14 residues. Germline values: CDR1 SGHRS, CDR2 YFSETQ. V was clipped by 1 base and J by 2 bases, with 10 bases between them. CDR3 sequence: CASSLRTGTYEQYF. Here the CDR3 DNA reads TGCGCCAGCAGCTTGCGGACGGGAACCTACGAGCAGTACTTC. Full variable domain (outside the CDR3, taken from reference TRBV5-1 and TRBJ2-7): KAGVTQTPRYLIKTRGQQVTLSCSPISGHRSVSWYQQTPGQGLQFLFEYFSETQRNKGNFPGRFSGRQFSNSRSEMNVSTLELGDSALYLCASSLRTGTYEQYFGPGTRLTVT.

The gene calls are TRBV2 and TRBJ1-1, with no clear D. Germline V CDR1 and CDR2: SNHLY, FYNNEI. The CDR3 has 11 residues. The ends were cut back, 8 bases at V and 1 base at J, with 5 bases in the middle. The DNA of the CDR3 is TGTGCCAGCGCGCCGAACACTGAAGCTTTCTTT. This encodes CASAPNTEAFF.

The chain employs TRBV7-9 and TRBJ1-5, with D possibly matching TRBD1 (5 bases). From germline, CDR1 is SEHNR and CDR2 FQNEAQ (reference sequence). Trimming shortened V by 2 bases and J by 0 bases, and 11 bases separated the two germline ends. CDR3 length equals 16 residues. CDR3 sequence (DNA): TGTGCCAGCAGCTTATCCGGGACTGGTAGCAATCAGCCCCAGCATTTT. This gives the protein CASSLSGTGSNQPQHF. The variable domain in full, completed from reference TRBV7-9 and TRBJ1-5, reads DTGVSQNPRHKITKRGQNVTFRCDPISEHNRLYWYRQTLGQGPEFLTYFQNEAQLEKSRLLSDRFSAERPKGSFSTLEIQRTEQGDSAMYLCASSLSGTGSNQPQHFGDGTRLSIL.

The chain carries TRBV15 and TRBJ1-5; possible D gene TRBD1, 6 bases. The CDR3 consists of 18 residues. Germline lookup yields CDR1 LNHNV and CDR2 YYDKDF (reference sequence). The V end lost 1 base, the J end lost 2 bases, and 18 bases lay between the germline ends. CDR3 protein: CATSRVGGQRGGNQPQHF. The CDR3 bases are TGTGCCACCAGCAGAGTCGGTGGACAGAGAGGAGGCAATCAGCCCCAGCATTTT.

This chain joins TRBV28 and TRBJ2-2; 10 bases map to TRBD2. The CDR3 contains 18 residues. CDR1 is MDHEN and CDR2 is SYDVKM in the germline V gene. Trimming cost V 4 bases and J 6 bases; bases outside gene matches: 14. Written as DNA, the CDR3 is TGTGCCAGCAGTTCCCCCTGGGGTAGCGGGAGGATACCCGGGGAGCTGTTTTTT. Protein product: CASSSPWGSGRIPGELFF.

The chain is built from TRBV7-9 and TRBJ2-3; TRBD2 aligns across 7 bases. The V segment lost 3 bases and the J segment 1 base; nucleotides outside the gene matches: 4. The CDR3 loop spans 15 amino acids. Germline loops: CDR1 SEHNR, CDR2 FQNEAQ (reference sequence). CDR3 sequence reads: CASSFSREGTDTQYF. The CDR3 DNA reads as TGTGCCAGCAGCTTTAGTCGGGAGGGCACAGATACGCAGTATTTT.

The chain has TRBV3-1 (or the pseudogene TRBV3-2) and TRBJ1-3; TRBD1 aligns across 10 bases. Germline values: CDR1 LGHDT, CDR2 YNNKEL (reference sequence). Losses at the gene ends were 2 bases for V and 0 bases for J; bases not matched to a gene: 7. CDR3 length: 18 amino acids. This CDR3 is CASSQFTGTGASGNTIYF. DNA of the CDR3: TGTGCCAGCAGCCAATTCACCGGGACAGGGGCCTCTGGAAACACCATATATTTT.